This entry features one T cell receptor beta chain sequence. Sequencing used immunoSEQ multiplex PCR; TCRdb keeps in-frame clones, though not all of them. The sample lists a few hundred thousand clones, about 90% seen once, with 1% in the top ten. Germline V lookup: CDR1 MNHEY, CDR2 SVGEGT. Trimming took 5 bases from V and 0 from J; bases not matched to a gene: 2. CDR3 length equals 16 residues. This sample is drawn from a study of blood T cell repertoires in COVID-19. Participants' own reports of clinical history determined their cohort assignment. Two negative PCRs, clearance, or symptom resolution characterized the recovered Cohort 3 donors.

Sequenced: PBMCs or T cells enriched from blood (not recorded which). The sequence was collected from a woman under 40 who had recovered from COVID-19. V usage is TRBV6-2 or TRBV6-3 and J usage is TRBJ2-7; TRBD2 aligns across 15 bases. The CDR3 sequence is CASSEGLAGGSYEQYF. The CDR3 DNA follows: TGTGCCAGCAGTGAGGGACTAGCGGGGGGCTCCTACGAGCAGTACTTC.